This TCR beta chain comes out of a study of human T cells and chemical hapten exposure. Germline loops: CDR1 SGHTA, CDR2 FQGNSA. CDR3 length: 16 amino acids. V lost 0 bases to trimming and J lost 3 bases, with 12 bases between them. Time point here: patch test 1, 2 weeks after DPC sensitization. Noted treatment: therapeutic diphenylcyclopropenone sensitization with weekly scalp DPC. Total RNA extraction was carried out from unfractionated whole blood. There are many counts of this clonotype. In the library, unique molecular identifiers were attached to individual cDNA molecules. MiXCR, run by TCRdb on the RACE reads, gives a single entry per CDR3 protein. The sample has 370,000 or so distinct CDR3 sequences, about 4.4% seen once.

This receptor was identified in a woman aged 50 to 60 with alopecia areata. Some clones in this sample may be carry-over from other donors' samples. The chain has TRBV7-2 and TRBJ2-1, with D tentatively TRBD2 (5 bases). The sequences come from whole blood, collected in connection with sensitization to the hapten diphenylcyclopropenone (DPC). The DNA for the CDR3 is TGTGCCAGCAGCTTAGCGCGTCTAAGCGGCTACAATGAGCAGTTCTTC. It yields the protein CASSLARLSGYNEQFF.